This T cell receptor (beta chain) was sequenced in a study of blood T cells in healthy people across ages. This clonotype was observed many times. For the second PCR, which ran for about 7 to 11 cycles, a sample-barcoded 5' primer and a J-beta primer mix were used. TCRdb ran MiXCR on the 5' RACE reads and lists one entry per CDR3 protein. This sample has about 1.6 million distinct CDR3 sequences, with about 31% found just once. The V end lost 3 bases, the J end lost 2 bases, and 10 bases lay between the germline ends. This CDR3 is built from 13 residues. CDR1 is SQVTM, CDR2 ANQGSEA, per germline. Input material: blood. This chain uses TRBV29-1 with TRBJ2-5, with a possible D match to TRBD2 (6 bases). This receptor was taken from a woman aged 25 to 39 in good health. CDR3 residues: CSVELAVQETQYF. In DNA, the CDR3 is TGCAGCGTTGAGTTAGCGGTACAAGAGACCCAGTACTTC.